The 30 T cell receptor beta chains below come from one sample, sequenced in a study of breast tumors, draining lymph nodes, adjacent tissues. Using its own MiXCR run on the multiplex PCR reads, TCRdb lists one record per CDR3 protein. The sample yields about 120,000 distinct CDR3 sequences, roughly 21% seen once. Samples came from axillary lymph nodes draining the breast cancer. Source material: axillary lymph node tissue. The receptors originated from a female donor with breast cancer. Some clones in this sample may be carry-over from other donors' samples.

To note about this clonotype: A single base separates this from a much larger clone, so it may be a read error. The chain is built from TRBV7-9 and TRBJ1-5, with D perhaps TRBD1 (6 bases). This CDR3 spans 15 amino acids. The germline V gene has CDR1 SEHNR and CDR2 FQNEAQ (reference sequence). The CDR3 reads CTSSFDQGSNQPQHF. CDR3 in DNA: TGTACCAGCAGCTTTGACCAGGGGAGCAATCAGCCCCAGCATTTT.

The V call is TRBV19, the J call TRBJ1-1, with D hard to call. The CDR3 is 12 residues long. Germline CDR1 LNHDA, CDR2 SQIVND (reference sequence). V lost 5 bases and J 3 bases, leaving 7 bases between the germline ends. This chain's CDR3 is CASSFAYTEAFF. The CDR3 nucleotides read TGTGCCAGTAGTTTCGCGTACACTGAAGCTTTCTTT.

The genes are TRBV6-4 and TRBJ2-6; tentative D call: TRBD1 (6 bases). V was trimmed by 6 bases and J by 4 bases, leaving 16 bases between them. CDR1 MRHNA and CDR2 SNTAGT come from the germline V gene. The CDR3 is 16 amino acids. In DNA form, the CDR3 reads TGTGCCAGCAGCGTAACAGGGTCTACCGGGGCCAACGTCCTGACTTTC. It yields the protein CASSVTGSTGANVLTF.

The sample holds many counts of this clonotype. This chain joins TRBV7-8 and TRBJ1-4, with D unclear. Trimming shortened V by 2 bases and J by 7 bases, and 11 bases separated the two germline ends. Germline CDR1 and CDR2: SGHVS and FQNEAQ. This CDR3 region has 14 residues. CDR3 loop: CASSLLVEPEKLFF. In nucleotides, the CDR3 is TGTGCCAGCAGCTTATTAGTTGAACCTGAAAAACTGTTTTTT.

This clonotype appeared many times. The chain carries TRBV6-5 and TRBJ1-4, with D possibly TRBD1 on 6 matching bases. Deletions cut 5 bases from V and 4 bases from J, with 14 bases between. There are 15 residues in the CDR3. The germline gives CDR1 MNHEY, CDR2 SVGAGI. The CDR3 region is CASSPRTGFNEKLFF. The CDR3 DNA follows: TGTGCCAGCAGTCCCCGCACAGGGTTTAATGAAAAACTGTTTTTT.

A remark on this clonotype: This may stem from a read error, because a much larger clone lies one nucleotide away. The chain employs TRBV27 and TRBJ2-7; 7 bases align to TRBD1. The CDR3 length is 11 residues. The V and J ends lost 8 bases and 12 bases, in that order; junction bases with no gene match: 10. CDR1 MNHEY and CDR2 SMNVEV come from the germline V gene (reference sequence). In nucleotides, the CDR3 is TGTGCCAGCGGCTCGACAGGGATTCTGTACTTC. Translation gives CASGSTGILYF.

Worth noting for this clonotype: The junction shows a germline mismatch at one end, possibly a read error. The CDR3 DNA reads as TGTGCCAGTAATATAGCCGCGACAGGGCCGGTCAATGAGCAGTTCTTC. Protein sequence: CASNIAATGPVNEQFF. The rearrangement uses TRBV19 and TRBJ2-1; 7 nucleotides match TRBD1. In germline, CDR1 is LNHDA, CDR2 SQIVND (reference sequence). The CDR3 runs 16 residues.

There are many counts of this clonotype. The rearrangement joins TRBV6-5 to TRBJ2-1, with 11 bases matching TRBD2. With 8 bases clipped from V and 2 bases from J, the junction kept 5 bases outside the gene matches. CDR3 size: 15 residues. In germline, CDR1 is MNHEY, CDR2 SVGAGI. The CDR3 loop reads CASALAGGPYNEQFF. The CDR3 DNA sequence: TGTGCCAGCGCTCTAGCGGGAGGCCCCTACAATGAGCAGTTCTTC.

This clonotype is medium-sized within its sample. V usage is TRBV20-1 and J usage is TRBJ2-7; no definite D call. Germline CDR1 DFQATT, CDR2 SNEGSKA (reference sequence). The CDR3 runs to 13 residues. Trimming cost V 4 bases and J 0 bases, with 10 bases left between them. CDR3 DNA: TGCAGTGCTACCAGTGTGCACTCCTACGAGCAGTACTTC. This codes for CSATSVHSYEQYF.

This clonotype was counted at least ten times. CDR3 nucleotide sequence: TGCAGTGCTAGAGCTGTGGACAGGGGACGAAGAACTCCTTATAGCAATCAGCCCCAGCATTTT. It specifies CSARAVDRGRRTPYSNQPQHF. The genes are TRBV20-1 and TRBJ1-5; 9 nucleotides match TRBD1. CDR3 length equals 21 residues. Germline V CDR1 and CDR2: DFQATT, SNEGSKA (reference sequence). The V gene end was trimmed by 1 base and the J gene end by 0 bases; junction bases not matched to a gene: 19.

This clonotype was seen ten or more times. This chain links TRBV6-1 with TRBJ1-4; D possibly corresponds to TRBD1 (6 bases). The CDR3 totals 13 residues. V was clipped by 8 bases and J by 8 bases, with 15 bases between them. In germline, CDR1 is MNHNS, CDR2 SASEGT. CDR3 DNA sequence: TGTGCCAGCTTCTTACAGGGCAGGGAAAAACTGTTTTTT. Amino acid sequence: CASFLQGREKLFF.

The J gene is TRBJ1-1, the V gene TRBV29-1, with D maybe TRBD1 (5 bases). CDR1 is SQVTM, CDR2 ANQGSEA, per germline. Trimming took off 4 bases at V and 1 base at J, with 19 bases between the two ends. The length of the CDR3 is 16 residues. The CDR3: CSVATADLLGNTEAFF. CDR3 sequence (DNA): TGCAGCGTTGCGACAGCGGACCTACTTGGGAACACTGAAGCTTTCTTT.

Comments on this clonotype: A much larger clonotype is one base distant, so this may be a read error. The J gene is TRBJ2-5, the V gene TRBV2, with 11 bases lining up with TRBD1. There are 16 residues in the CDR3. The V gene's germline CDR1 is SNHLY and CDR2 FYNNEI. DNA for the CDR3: TGTGCCAGCGGTGATTATGTGGACAGGGGGCGTGAGACCCAGTACTTC. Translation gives CASGDYVDRGRETQYF.

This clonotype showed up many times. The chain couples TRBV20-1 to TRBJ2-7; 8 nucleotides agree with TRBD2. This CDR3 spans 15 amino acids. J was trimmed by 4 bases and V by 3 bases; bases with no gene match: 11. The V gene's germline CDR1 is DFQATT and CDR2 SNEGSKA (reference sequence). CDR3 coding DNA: TGCAGTGCTAGTGACGCAGCGGGAGTACAGTACGAGCAGTACTTC. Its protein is CSASDAAGVQYEQYF.

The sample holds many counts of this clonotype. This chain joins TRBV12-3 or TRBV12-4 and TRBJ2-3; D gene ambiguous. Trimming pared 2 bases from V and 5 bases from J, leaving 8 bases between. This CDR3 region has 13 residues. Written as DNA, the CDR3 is TGTGCCAGCAGTTTAAGCTCTCTAGATACGCAGTATTTT. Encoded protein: CASSLSSLDTQYF.

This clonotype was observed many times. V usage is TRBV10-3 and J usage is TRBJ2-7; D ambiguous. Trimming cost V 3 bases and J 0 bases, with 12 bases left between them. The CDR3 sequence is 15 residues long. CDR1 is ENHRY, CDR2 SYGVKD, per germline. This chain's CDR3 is CAISDDTRSSYEQYF. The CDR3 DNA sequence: TGTGCCATCAGTGATGACACCCGGAGCTCCTACGAGCAGTACTTC.

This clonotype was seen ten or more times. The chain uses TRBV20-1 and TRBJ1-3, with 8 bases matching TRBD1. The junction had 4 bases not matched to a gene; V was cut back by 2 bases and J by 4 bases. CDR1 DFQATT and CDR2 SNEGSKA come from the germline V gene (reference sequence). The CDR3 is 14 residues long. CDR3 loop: CSARQGAKGNTIYF. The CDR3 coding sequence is TGCAGTGCTAGACAGGGGGCGAAGGGAAACACCATATATTTT.

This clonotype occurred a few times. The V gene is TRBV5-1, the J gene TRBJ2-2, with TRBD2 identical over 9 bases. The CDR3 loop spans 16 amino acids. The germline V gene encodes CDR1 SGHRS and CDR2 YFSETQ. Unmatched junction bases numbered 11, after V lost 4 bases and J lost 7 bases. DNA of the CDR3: TGCGCCAGCAGCCCTGGGGCTAGCGGGAATTTCGGGGAGCTGTTTTTT. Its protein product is CASSPGASGNFGELFF.

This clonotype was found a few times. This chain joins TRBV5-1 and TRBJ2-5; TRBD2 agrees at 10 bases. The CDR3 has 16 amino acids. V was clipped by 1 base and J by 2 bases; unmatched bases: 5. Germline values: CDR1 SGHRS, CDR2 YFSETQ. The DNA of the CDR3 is TGCGCCAGCAGCTTGACCGCGACTAGCGGGCAAGAGACCCAGTACTTC. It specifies CASSLTATSGQETQYF.

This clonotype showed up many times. Here the CDR3 reads CATSRSRLAGGRDTQYF. In DNA, the CDR3 is TGTGCCACCAGCAGATCCAGACTAGCGGGAGGGAGAGATACGCAGTATTTT. The chain employs TRBV15 and TRBJ2-3; 14 bases line up with TRBD2. CDR1 and CDR2 (germline): LNHNV, YYDKDF (reference sequence). Trimming took 2 bases from V and 5 from J; bases not matched to a gene: 6. There are 17 residues in the CDR3.

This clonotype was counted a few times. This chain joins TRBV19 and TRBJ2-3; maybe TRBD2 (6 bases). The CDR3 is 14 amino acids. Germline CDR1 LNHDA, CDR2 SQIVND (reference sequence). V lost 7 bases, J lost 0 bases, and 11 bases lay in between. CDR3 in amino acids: CASKEGGSTDTQYF. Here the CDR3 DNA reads TGTGCCAGTAAGGAGGGAGGCAGCACAGATACGCAGTATTTT.

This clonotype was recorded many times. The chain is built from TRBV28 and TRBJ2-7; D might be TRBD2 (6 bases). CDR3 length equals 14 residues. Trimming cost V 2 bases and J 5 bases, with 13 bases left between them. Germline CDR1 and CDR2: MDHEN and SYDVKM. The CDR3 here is CASSLGGGPHEQYF. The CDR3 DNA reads TGTGCCAGCAGTTTAGGGGGAGGACCCCACGAGCAGTACTTC.

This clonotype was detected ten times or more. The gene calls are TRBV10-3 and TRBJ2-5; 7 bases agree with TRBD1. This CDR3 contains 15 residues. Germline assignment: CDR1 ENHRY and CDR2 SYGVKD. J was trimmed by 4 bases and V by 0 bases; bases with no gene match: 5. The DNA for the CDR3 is TGTGCCATCAGTGAGTCGACAGGGAAAGGAGAGACCCAGTACTTC. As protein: CAISESTGKGETQYF.

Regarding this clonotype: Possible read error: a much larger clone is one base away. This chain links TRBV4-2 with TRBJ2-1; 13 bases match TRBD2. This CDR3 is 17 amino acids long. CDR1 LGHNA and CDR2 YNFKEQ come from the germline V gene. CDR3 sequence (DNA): TGTGCCAGCAGCCATGACGGGACTAGCGGGGTCTACGATGAGCAGTTCTTC. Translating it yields CASSHDGTSGVYDEQFF.

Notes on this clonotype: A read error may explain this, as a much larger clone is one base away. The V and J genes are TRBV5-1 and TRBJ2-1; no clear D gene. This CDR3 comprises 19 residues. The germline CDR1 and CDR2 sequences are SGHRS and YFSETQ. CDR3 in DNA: TGCGCCAGCAGCCCCAAGACAATGTCGCGGCTTTATTCCTACGATGAGCAGTTCTTC. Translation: CASSPKTMSRLYSYDEQFF.

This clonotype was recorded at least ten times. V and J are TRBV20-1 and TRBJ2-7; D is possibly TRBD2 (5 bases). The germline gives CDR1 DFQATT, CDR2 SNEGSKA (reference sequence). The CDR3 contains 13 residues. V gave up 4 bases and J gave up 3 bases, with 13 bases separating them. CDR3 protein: CSAKVSGYYEQYF. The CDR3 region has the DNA TGCAGTGCTAAAGTAAGCGGTTACTACGAGCAGTACTTC.

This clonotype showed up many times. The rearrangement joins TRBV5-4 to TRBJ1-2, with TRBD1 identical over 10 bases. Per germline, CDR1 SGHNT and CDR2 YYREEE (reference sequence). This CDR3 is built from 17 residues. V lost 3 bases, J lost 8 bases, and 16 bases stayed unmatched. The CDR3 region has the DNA TGTGCCAGCAGCTCGACGGGGACAGGGGTTCGATCTTTGGGCTACACCTTC. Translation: CASSSTGTGVRSLGYTF.

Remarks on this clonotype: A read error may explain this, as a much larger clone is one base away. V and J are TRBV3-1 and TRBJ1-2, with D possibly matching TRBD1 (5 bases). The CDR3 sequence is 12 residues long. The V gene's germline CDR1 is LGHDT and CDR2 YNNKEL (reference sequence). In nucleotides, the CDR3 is TGTGCCAGCAGCCAAGCAGGGCATGGCTTCACCTTC. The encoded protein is CASSQAGHGFTF.

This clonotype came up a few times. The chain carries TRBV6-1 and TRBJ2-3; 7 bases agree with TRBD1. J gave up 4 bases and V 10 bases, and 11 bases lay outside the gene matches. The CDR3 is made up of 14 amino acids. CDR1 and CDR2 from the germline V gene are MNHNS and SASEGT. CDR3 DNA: TGTGCCACGAGTCAGGGGGTTATCGCAGATACGCAGTATTTT. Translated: CATSQGVIADTQYF.

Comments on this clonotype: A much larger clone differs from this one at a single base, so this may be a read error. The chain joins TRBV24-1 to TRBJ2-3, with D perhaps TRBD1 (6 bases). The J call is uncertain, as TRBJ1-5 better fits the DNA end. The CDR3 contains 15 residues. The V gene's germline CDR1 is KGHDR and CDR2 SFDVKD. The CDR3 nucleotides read TGTGCCACCAGTGAGGGGGGGCCAGGGTCAGATACGCAGCATTTT. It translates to CATSEGGPGSDTQHF.